This TCR beta chain was sequenced in a study of beta chain features in type 1 diabetes listed by TCRdb under 2018. About the study as a whole: Mean age, gender distribution, total cell number and subset yield were not different between patients and healthy donors. A total of over 90,000,000 sorted cells were examined across all samples, and a strong correlation was observed between cell number per subset and RNA yield. The study compared TCRB repertoires of sorted circulating CD4+ T cell subsets between recently diagnosed type 1 diabetes patients and matched healthy donors. Regulatory and stem cell-like memory subsets were obtained from only 8 patients and roughly 8 healthy donors, while naive and central memory subsets were obtained from all 28 donors. General conclusions and limits of the study: Patients with type 1 diabetes made fewer insertions and deleted more nucleotides at VDJ recombination sites, implying thymic rearrangement abnormalities. Type 1 diabetes patients showed a moderate but significant shortening of TCRB CDR3 length in all four CD4+ subsets. Because cDNA was sequenced instead of genomic DNA, highly expressing activated cells could be over-represented, though the groups showed no difference in activation or CD3 levels. Only small numbers of individuals were included in the HLA sub-analyses, which left unresolved whether HLA type had any influence on TCRB rearrangement. Naive, central memory and regulatory TCRB repertoires appeared more similar among patients than among healthy donors. Shorter templates might have been favored by PCR, but patient and control samples were amplified and corrected together, so both groups would have been affected equally by any skew.

From each donor, a single peripheral blood sample of about 116 mL on average was drawn into heparinised tubes. Using a panel that included CD45RO, CCR7, CD25, CD127, CD95 and CD27, naive, central memory, regulatory and stem cell-like memory CD4+ T cells were sorted on a BD FACSAria II. Purity was above 95% for every sorted population. PBMCs were isolated immediately by Lymphoprep density gradient centrifugation and stained directly without culture. Samples were stained and sorted in pairs, with one healthy donor and one patient per experiment, so that batch effects were minimized. The entire isolated RNA was reverse transcribed using the High Capacity cDNA Reverse Transcription Kit, and thus expressed TCRB transcripts were sequenced. Deep immunoSEQ sequencing was applied to naive, central memory and regulatory T cell samples, giving an average of about 3.7 million total reads per sample. After sorted cells were lysed in RLT buffer, RNA was extracted with DNase-treated RNeasy Micro or Mini kits, with the choice depending on cell number. To prevent cross-contamination, each cell subset was processed individually, whereas patient and healthy donor samples were processed jointly. TCRB sequences were amplified from cDNA with the immunoSEQ multiplex PCR, producing 87-bp fragments spanning the CDR3 region. Amplicons were sequenced on the Illumina HiSeq platform. The study's processing was this. Synthetic template baselines were used to correct PCR bias computationally, reads within Hamming distance 2 were collapsed, and singletons that could not be merged were discarded. Reads were aligned against IMGT to assign V, D and J genes, CDR3 length and insertions or deletions at six rearrangement sites. Within each subset, clonotype counts were normalized to the number of sorted cells before true diversity and Gini coefficients were calculated with the tcR R package. The overlap coefficient, calculated on TCRB nucleotide sequences, was used to measure repertoire sharing. Out-of-frame TCRB sequences from naive cells were analyzed as a proxy for the pre-selection repertoire. Entries here come from immuneACCESS through TCRdb and include only in-frame sequences with V and J called. Some clones fail to appear in such tables; in the studies checked, an unresolved V gene covers under half of the shortfall, and the cause of the remainder is unknown. V and J calls and clone size follow that table, whereas D and trimming were derived from the DNA. The sample table lists approximately 600,000 clones, around 12% of them with a count of one. Of the sample, more than 0.095% falls within the top ten clones.

A word on this clone: Its antigen is still unknown. Nothing much larger sits one base from this clone, and base qualities are not available.

The germline ends are 16 bases apart after V is trimmed by 3 bases and J by 11 bases. The cysteine opens and the phenylalanine closes a CDR3 of 13 amino acids. Kept here is only the CDR3 DNA, which spans 39 bases and is read in frame from base 1. CDR1 LGHNA and CDR2 YSLEER are derived from the germline V gene. The receptor was isolated from a man aged 30 to 39 with type 1 diabetes. Material for sequencing was naive CD4+ T cells from blood. The cell subset or site label corresponds to: true naive CD4+ T cells. The chain employs TRBV4-3 and TRBJ1-1; no D gene can be assigned with confidence. The nucleotide sequence is given as TGCGCCAGCAGCCACGAAACTAGCGCAGCGGCTTTCTTT. This sequence encodes CASSHETSAAAFF.